The sequence of this TCR beta chain was determined in a study of blood T cell repertoires in COVID-19. Study summary: Samples taken during acute and convalescent COVID-19 were collected in the United States, Italy and Spain. Sample material is recorded as cDNA or gDNA derived from T cells, B-cell-depleted T cells, or PBMCs.

The method was immunoSEQ multiplex PCR; TCRdb's version includes in-frame clones alone and lacks a portion of them. In the table there are some 320,000 clones, about 92% of which are singletons. Germline V CDR1 and CDR2: SGHDN, FVKESK. J was trimmed by 5 bases and V by 4 bases; bases with no gene match: 10. The CDR3 is made up of 16 amino acids. This sequence joins TRBV14 and TRBJ2-3, with 9 bases that match TRBD2. The receptor was isolated from a man aged 55-75 years who had recovered from COVID-19. Sequencing was carried out using PBMCs or T cells enriched from blood (not recorded which). The CDR3 is CASSLLGGRAGDTQYF. The CDR3 nucleotides read TGTGCCAGCAGCCTCCTTGGCGGGAGGGCCGGAGATACGCAGTATTTT.